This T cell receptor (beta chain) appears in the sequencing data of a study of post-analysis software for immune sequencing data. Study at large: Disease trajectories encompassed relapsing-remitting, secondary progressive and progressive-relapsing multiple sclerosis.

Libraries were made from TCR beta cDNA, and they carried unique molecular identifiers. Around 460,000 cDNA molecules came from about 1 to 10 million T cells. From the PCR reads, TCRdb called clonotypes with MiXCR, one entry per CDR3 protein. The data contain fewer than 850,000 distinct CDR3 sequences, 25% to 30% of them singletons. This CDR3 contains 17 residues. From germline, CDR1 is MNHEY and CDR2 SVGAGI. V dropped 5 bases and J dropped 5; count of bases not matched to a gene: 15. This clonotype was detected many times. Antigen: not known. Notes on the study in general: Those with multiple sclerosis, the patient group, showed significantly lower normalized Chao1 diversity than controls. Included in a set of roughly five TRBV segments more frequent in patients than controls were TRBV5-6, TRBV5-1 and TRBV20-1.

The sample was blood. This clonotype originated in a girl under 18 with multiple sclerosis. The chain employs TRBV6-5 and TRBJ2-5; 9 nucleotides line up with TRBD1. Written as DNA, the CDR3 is TGTGCCAGCAGTCGAGCCCTAGGGACAGGGATGCGGGAGACCCAGTACTTC. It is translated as CASSRALGTGMRETQYF.